These T cell receptor beta chains were read from a single sample in a study of shared clonotypes between healthy human individuals. The protocol was immunoSEQ multiplex PCR, while the TCRdb copy is restricted to in-frame clones and leaves out a portion. The sample includes about 2.4 million clones, 90% to 95% of them seen just once. The specimen was naive CD4+ T cells sorted from blood. The receptors come from a man in his late teens or twenties in good health. Both conserved end residues are part of each CDR3.

CDR3	V	J
CASSPDTGNEQFF	TRBV5-1	TRBJ2-1
CASSVGGPGELFF	TRBV10-1	TRBJ2-2
CASSYSRNPGELFF	TRBV6-5	TRBJ2-2
CASSFTGITDTQYF	TRBV12-1	TRBJ2-3
CASSAQGGYGYTF	TRBV7-7	TRBJ1-2
CASSPTGVRAGANVLTF	TRBV18	TRBJ2-6
CASSMPGLSNYGYTF	TRBV19	TRBJ1-2
CASAGLGEKLFF	TRBV5-6	TRBJ1-4
CASSGGQQETQYF	TRBV2	TRBJ2-5
CASSIGGNTGELFF	TRBV19	TRBJ2-2
CASSLSTGYEQYF	TRBV5-4	TRBJ2-7
CASSLGEYNEQFF	TRBV7-2	TRBJ2-1
CASSELSGRPQHF	TRBV6-1	TRBJ1-5
CASSVKSAGELFF	TRBV9	TRBJ2-2
CATLDQALGNEQFF	TRBV10-3	TRBJ2-1
CASSEGQPYSNQPQHF	TRBV5-1	TRBJ1-5
CASSQDPRQSYEQYF	TRBV4-1	.
CASSLVSGNLFNTEAFF	TRBV7-9	TRBJ1-1
CAISARGYEQYF	TRBV10-3	TRBJ2-7
CASSFSSGSGTGELFF	TRBV5-1	TRBJ2-2
CASSPPYLRGGGETQYF	TRBV28	TRBJ2-5
CASSQDNSKNSGNTIYF	TRBV4-1	TRBJ1-3
CASSLNPGAGGTEAFF	TRBV28	TRBJ1-1
CASSYWDRALLSGNTIYF	TRBV5-5	TRBJ1-3
CASSQRGGGGTDTQYF	TRBV4-1	TRBJ2-3
CASSMNRDEKLFF	TRBV2	TRBJ1-4
CASSRGGSNQPQHF	TRBV27	TRBJ1-5
CASSTGTSGGASTDTQYF	TRBV7-6	TRBJ2-3
CASSPSGAQETQYF	TRBV5-4	TRBJ2-5
CASSLYRLNYGYTF	TRBV4-3	TRBJ1-2
CASSGDRQLGEQFF	TRBV5-4	TRBJ2-1
CSAREDKSLHF	TRBV20-1	TRBJ1-6
CASSPPGYYEQYF	TRBV18	TRBJ2-7
CASVRDPGSDTQYF	TRBV5-1	TRBJ2-3
CASRALGGGGEKLFF	TRBV2	TRBJ1-4
CASGSYGGVLYGYTF	TRBV19	TRBJ1-2
CASSPGPNTYEQYF	TRBV4-1	TRBJ2-7